The sequence of this T cell receptor beta chain was determined in a study of OX40 agonist ivuxolimab in advanced cancers. Background on the study: Patient treatment consisted of intravenous ivuxolimab administration every 2 weeks at 0.01 to 10 mg/kg. Antecedent anti-PD-1, anti-PD-L1 or anti-CTLA-4 therapy was permissible, with roughly 40% having received some. Age averaged around 58 years (range roughly 23 to 80), and about 86% were male.

Data came from immunoSEQ multiplex PCR; TCRdb stores just in-frame clones and leaves some out. This sample carries tens of thousands of clones, more than 75% of them seen once, and the ten largest clones take 5% to 6%. CDR1 and CDR2 (germline): SNHLY, FYNNEI. With 7 bases clipped from V and 0 bases from J, the junction kept 5 bases outside the gene matches. The CDR3 consists of 15 residues. This clonotype was obtained from an adult with an advanced solid tumor such as melanoma, head and neck, liver or kidney cancer. This chain links TRBV2 with TRBJ1-1; 10 bases align to TRBD1. This sample comprised CD4+ or CD8+ T cells sorted from blood, obtained in a trial of the OX40 agonist ivuxolimab. This CDR3 reads CASTGQGLVNTEAFF. In DNA, the CDR3 is TGTGCCAGCACGGGACAGGGGCTTGTGAACACTGAAGCTTTCTTT.